This T cell receptor (beta chain) is drawn from a study of cytomegalovirus exposure and HLA in healthy donors. Study-level background: Both the 120 validation repertoires and the roughly 700 first-cohort repertoires used the same platform, as reported by a later analysis.

TCRdb's table, derived via immunoSEQ multiplex PCR, lists solely in-frame clones and lacks some. The sample carries approximately 99,000 clones, roughly 84% recorded once. V was shortened by 0 bases and J by 8 bases, with 11 bases between the two germline ends. The germline V gene has CDR1 SGHDT and CDR2 YYEEEE. The CDR3 spans 13 residues. A remark on this clone: Its matching antigen is unknown. The same CDR3 also results from other DNA sequences found in this sample.

Overall study results and limits: The study flagged around 160 TCR beta chains as cytomegalovirus-associated.

The donors were part of the validation cohort, which consisted of more than 90 subjects and was separate from the first cohort of 666 subjects. Sequenced: PBMCs. The V call is TRBV5-6, the J call TRBJ1-2; D perhaps matches TRBD1 (5 bases). The TCR sequence derives from a young woman in good health and CMV-seronegative. DNA for the CDR3: TGTGCCAGCAGCTTGGGGCAGGGCGGCGGCTACACCTTC. Protein: CASSLGQGGGYTF.